This TCR beta chain came from a study of CD8+ T cells in alopecia areata. This CDR3 comprises 15 residues. V lost 8 bases, J lost 6 bases, and 13 bases stayed unmatched. CDR1 SNHLY and CDR2 FYNNEI come from the germline V gene. This clone appeared a few times. Investigators isolated RNA and reverse transcribed it into cDNA to act as the sequencing template. The assay was immunoSEQ multiplex PCR, and TCRdb's table has in-frame clones only and misses some. The sample lists more than 200,000 clones, less than 80% occurring once. The chain employs TRBV2 and TRBJ1-2; 9 bases fit TRBD1. Here the sequenced sample was CD4+ T cells sorted from blood, taken at week 0. The clonotype comes from a human donor with alopecia areata. For the CDR3, the DNA is TGTGCCAGCTCCATAACCCCGGGACAGGGAAATGGCTACACCTTC. It yields the protein CASSITPGQGNGYTF.